The text below deals with one TCR beta chain. The junction and the germline gene differ at one end; a read error may be behind it. The sample comes from a study of T-cell reconstitution after alpha-beta-depleted transplantation in children. The germline CDR1 and CDR2 sequences are MGHRA and YSYEKL. This CDR3 is 17 amino acids long. The authors prepared the TCRbeta library with unique molecular identifiers. TCRdb redid the calling of the PCR reads with MiXCR, one entry per CDR3 protein. Here the sample spans 600,000 or so distinct CDR3 sequences, 23% being singletons. V usage is TRBV4-1 and J usage is TRBJ1-1; D may be TRBD1 (5 bases). The receptor was derived from a boy in the first two years of life who had a stem cell transplant for acute myeloid leukemia, so the T cells may come from the graft donor. The sequencing used PBMCs, mostly from graft donor cells, collected 360 days after TCRalphabeta/CD19-depleted stem cell transplant. CDR3 DNA: TGCGCCAGCAGCCAAGCTAAGTCCAGGGAGGTGAACACTGTAGCTTTCTTT. Amino acids: CASSQAKSREVNTVAFF.